This TCR beta chain originates from a study of regulatory T cells in long-lasting Graves disease. Study observations and caveats: Newly diagnosed Graves' patients exceeded persistent ones in TCR diversity.

Assembly of TCR beta libraries relied on iRepertoire HTBI primers together with Arm-PCR of CDR3 regions. TCRdb reprocessed the multiplex PCR reads via MiXCR and lists one record per CDR3 protein. This repertoire shows 680,000 or so distinct CDR3 sequences, less than 20% found once; its top ten account for roughly 18%. Per the germline V gene, CDR1 is SGHVS and CDR2 is FQNEAQ. This CDR3 is 16 amino acids long. The ends lost 5 bases at V and 4 bases at J; junction bases unmatched: 12. Time point meaning: newly diagnosed GD, antithyroid drugs for less than 3 months. The TCR library used RNA extracted from PBMCs. The sample holds many counts of this clonotype. As yet, its antigen is unknown. This same sample was also part of a study on T cells in Graves' hyperthyroidism and ophthalmopathy.

This TCR came from a woman in her twenties or thirties with Graves disease. The rearrangement links TRBV7-8 to TRBJ2-7; 9 bases are shared with TRBD1. Sequenced here: peripheral blood mononuclear cells (PBMCs), sampled at new diagnosis, from a patient treated with antithyroid drugs. CDR3 nucleotide sequence: TGTGCCAGCAGCCCAGCGGCCGGGACAGGGTCATACGAGCAGTACTTC. Translated, it gives CASSPAAGTGSYEQYF.